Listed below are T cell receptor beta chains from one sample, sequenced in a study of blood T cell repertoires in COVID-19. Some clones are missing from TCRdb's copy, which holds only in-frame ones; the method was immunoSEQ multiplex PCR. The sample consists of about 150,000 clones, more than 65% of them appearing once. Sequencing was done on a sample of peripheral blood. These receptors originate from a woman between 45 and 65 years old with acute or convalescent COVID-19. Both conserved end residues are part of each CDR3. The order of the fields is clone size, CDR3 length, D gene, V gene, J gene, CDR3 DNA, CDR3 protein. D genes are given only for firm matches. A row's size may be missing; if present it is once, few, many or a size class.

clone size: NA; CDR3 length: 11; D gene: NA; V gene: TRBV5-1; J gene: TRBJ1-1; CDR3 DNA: TGCGCCAGCAGCTTGCTCGGTGAAGCTTTCTTT; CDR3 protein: CASSLLGEAFF
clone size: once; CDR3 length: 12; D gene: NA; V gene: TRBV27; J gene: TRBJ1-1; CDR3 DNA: TGTGCCAGCAGTCCAGCAGACGGGGATGCTTTCTTT; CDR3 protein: CASSPADGDAFF
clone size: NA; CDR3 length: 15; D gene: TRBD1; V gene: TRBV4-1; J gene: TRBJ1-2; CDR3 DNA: TGCGCCAGCAGCCGGACAGGGACTGATTGGAATGGCTACACCTTC; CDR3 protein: CASSRTGTDWNGYTF
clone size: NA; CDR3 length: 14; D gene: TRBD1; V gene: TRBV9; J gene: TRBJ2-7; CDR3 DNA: TGTGCCAGCTCCCGACAGGGGAGGTCCTACGAGCAGTACTTC; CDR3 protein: CASSRQGRSYEQYF
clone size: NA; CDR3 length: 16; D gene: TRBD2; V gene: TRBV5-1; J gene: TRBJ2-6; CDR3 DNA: TGCGCCAGCAGTCGGGTAGCGGGGGCTGGGGCCAACGTCCTGACTTTC; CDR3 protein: CASSRVAGAGANVLTF
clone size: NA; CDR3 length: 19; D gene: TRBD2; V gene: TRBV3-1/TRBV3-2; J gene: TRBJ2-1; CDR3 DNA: TGTGCCAGCAGCCGCGACGCCGTCTTACTAGCCGGGGGGGACAATGAGCAGTTCTTC; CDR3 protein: CASSRDAVLLAGGDNEQFF
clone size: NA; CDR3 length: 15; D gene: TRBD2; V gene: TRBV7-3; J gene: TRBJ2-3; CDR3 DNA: TGTGCCAGCAGCCCCACTAGCGGGAGGGTAGATACGCAGTATTTT; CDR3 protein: CASSPTSGRVDTQYF
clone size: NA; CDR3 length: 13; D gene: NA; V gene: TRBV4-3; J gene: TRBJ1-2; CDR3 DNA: TGCGCCAGCAGCAGCCCAGGAAAATATGGCTACACCTTC; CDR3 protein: CASSSPGKYGYTF
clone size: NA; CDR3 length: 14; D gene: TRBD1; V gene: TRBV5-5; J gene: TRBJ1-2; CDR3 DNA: TGTGCCAGCAGCTTCGGGACAGGGCTATATGGCTACACCTTC; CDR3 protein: CASSFGTGLYGYTF
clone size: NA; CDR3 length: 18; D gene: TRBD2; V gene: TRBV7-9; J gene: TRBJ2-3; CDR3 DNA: TGTGCCAGCAGCTTAGCGTGGACTAGCGGGAGCCCGGGAGATACGCAGTATTTT; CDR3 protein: CASSLAWTSGSPGDTQYF
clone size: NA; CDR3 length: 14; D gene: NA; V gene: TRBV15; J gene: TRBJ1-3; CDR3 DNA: TGTGCCACCCGTCCACGGGGAAAAGGAAACACCATATATTTT; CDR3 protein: CATRPRGKGNTIYF
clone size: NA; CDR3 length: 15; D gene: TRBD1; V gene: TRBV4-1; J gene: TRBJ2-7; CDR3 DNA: TGCGCCAGCAGCCACCAGACAGGGAGATACTACGAGCAGTACTTC; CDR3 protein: CASSHQTGRYYEQYF
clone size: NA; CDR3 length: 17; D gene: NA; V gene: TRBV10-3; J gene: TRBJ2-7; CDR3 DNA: TGTGCCATCAGTGAGAATTCCCTTTTCGGCGGCTCCTACGAGCAGTACTTC; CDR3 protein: CAISENSLFGGSYEQYF
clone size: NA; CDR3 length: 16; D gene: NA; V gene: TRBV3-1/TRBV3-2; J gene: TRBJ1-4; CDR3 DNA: TGTGCCAGCAGCCAATATTTTTCTGCAACTAATGAAAAACTGTTTTTT; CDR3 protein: CASSQYFSATNEKLFF
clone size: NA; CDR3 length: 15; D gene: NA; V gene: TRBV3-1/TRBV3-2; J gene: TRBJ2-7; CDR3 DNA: TGTGCCAGCAGCCGGAACAGGGCGGGCTCCCACGAGCAGTACTTC; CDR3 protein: CASSRNRAGSHEQYF
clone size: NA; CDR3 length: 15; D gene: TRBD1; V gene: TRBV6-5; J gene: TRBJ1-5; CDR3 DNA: TGTGCCAGCAGGCCCGGACAGGGTGGCAATCAGCCCCAGCATTTT; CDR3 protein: CASRPGQGGNQPQHF
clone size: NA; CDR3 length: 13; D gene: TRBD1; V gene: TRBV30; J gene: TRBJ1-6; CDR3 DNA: TGTGCCTGGAACCGGGACAGCAATTCACCCCTCCACTTT; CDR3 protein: CAWNRDSNSPLHF
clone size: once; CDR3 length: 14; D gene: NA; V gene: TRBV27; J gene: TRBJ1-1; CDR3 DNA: TGTGCCAGCAAACCGGGACAAGCGAACACTGAAGCTTTCTTT; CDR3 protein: CASKPGQANTEAFF
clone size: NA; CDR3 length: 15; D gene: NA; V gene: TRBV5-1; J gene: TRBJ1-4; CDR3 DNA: TGCGCCAGCACCCGGGGATATTCAACTAATGAAAAACTGTTTTTT; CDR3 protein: CASTRGYSTNEKLFF
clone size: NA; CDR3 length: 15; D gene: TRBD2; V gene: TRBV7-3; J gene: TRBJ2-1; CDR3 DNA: TGTGCCAGCAGCTCCGGGACTAGCGGGTCCTATGAGCAGTTCTTC; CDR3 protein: CASSSGTSGSYEQFF
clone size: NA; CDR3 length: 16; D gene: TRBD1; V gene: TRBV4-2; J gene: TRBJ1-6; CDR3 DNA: TGTGCCAGCAGCAGGGACAGGAGCTCCTATAATTCACCCCTCCACTTT; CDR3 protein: CASSRDRSSYNSPLHF
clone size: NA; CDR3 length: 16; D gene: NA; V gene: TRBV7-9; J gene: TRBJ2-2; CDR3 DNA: TGTGCCAGCAGTTTATCCCAGGGAATTGGGACCGGGGAGCTGTTTTTT; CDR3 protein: CASSLSQGIGTGELFF
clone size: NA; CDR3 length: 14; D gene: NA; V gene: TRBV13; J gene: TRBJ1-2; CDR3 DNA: TGTGCCAGCAGCTTTTTTTCTGGTGGAGACGGCTACACCTTC; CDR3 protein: CASSFFSGGDGYTF
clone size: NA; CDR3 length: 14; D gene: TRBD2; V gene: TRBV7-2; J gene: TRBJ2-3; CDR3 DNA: TGTGCCACCCGACTAGCGGGGTTGACAGATACGCAGTATTTT; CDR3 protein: CATRLAGLTDTQYF
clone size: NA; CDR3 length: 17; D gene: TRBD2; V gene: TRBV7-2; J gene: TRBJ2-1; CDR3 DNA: TGTGCCAGCAGCTTAGCTTCACTAGCGGGAGCTCGCAATGAGCAGTTCTTC; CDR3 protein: CASSLASLAGARNEQFF
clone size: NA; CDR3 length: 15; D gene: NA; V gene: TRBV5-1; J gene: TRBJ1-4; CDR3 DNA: TGCGCCAGCAGCTTGGGGACAATGGGTAATGAAAAACTGTTTTTT; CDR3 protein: CASSLGTMGNEKLFF
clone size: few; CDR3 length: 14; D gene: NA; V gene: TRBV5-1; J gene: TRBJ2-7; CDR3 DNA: TGCGCCAGCAGCTCCCAGAGCGACGTCGGCGAGCAGTACTTC; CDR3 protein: CASSSQSDVGEQYF
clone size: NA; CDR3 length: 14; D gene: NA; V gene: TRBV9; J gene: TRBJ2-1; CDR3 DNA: TGTGCCAGCAGCTCATGGGGGGACTACAATGAGCAGTTCTTC; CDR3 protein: CASSSWGDYNEQFF
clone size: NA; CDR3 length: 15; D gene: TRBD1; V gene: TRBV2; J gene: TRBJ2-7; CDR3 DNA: TGTGCCAGCAGTGTAGGACAGGGAGGTACCTACGAGCAGTACTTC; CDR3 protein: CASSVGQGGTYEQYF
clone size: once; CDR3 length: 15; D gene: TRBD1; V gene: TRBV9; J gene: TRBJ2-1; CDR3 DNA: TGTGCCAGCAGTGTGACGGGACAGGTGTACAATGAGCAGTTCTTC; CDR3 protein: CASSVTGQVYNEQFF
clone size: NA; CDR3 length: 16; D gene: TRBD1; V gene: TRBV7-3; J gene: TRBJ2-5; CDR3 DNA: TGTGCCAGCAGCTTAGATGGGGCAGGGGGCACGAAGACCCAGTACTTC; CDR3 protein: CASSLDGAGGTKTQYF
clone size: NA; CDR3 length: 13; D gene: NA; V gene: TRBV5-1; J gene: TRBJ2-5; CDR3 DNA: TGCGCCAGCAGCATATCCCCGCGGAGTTTCACGTACTTC; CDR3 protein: CASSISPRSFTYF
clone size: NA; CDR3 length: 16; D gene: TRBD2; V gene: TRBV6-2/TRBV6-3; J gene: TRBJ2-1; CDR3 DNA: TGTGCCAGCAGTTACACTAGCGGGAGCTCCTACAATGAGCAGTTCTTC; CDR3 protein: CASSYTSGSSYNEQFF
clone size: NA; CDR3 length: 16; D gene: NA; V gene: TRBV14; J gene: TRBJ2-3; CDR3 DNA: TGTGCCAGCAGCCAAAGCGGTGGGGGCTACACAGATACGCAGTATTTT; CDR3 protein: CASSQSGGGYTDTQYF
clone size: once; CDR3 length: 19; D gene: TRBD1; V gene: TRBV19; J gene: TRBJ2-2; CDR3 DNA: TGTGCCAGTAGTCCTCGACAGGGATGGGGATTGAAGTTCGCCGGGGAGCTGTTTTTT; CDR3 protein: CASSPRQGWGLKFAGELFF
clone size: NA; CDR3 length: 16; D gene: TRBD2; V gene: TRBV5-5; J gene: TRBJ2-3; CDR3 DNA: TGTGCCAGCAGCCCCGGGACTAGCGGGGGGCTGGATACGCAGTATTTT; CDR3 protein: CASSPGTSGGLDTQYF
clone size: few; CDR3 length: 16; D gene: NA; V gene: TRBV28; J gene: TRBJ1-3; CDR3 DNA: TGTGCCAGCAGTTCTCCAAGGGGCCTAGGCGGAAACACCATATATTTT; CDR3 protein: CASSSPRGLGGNTIYF
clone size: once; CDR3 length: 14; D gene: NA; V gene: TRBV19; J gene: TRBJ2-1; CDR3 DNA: TGTGCCAGTATAGGGGGGGTACGTGGGAATGAGCAGTTCTTC; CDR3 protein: CASIGGVRGNEQFF
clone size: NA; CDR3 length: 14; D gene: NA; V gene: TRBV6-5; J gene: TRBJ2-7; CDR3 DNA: TGTGCCAGCAGTTACGACAGGCTTGCCTACGAGCAGTACTTC; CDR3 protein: CASSYDRLAYEQYF
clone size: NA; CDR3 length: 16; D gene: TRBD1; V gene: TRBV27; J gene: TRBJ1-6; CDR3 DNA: TGTGCCAGCAGTTTCCGACAGGGGAACTATAATTCACCCCTCCACTTT; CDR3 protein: CASSFRQGNYNSPLHF
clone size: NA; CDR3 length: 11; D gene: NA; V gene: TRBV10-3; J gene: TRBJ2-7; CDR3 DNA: TGTGCCACCAGGGACTCCTCGGTACAGTACTTC; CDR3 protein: CATRDSSVQYF
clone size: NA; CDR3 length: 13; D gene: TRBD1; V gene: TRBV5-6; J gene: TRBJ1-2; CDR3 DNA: TGTGCCAGCACCCTGGACAGGGTATATGGCTACACCTTC; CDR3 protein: CASTLDRVYGYTF
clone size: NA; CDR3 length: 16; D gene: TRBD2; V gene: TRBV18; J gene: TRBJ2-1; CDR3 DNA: TGTGCCAGCTCACCCTTAGCGGGGGGGACAGGAAATGAGCAGTTCTTC; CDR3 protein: CASSPLAGGTGNEQFF
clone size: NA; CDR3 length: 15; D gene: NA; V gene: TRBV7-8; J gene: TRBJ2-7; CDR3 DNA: TGTGCCAGCAGCCTCCGGGGCGGGACCCCCTACGAGCAGTACTTC; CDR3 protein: CASSLRGGTPYEQYF
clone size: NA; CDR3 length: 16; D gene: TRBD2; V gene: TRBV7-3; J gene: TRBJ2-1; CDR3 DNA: TGTGCCAGCAGCTTTTTAGCGGGGAGCTCCTACAATGAGCAGTTCTTC; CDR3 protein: CASSFLAGSSYNEQFF
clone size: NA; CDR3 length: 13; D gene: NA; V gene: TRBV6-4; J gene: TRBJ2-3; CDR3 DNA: TGTGCCAGCAGACCCGCGGGCACAGATACGCAGTATTTT; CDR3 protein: CASRPAGTDTQYF
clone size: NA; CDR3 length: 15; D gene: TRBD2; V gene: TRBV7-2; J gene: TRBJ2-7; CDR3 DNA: TGTGCCAGCAGCTTAGCACAAACTAGCGGCTACGAGCAGTACTTC; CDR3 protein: CASSLAQTSGYEQYF
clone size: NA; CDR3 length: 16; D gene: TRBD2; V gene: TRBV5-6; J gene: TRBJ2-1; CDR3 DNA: TGTGCCAGCAGCCCCCCCGTAGCGGGGGGGTACAATGAGCAGTTCTTC; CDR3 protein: CASSPPVAGGYNEQFF
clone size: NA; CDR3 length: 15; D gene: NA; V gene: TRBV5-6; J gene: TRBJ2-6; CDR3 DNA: TGTGCCAGCAGCTTCAGGGGAACTGGGGCCAACGTCCTGACTTTC; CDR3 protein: CASSFRGTGANVLTF
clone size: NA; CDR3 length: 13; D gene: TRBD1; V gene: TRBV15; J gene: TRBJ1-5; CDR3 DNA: TGTGCCACCAGCAACAGGGGGAGTCAGCCCCAGCATTTT; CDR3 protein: CATSNRGSQPQHF
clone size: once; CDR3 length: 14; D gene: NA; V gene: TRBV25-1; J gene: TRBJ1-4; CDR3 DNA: TGTGCCAGCAGCAACGGCGGGGGGCGGGAAAAACTGTTTTTT; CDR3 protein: CASSNGGGREKLFF
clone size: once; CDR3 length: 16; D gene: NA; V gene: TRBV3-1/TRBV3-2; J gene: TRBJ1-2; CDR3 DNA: TGTGCCAGCAGCCAAAGGGCTCCGGGGAAGAGTTGGGGCTACACCTTC; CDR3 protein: CASSQRAPGKSWGYTF
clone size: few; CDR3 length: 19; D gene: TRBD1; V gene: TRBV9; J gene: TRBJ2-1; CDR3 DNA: TGTGCCAGCAGCGTATATTCCGGGACAGGCGACATGGGGGACAATGAGCAGTTCTTC; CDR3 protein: CASSVYSGTGDMGDNEQFF
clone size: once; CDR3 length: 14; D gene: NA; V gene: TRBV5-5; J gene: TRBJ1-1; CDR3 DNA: TGTGCCAGCAGCTCCTACTACCTGAACACTGAAGCTTTCTTT; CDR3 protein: CASSSYYLNTEAFF